The source of this T cell receptor beta chain is a study of CD8 T cells in ankylosing spondylitis. Via MiXCR, TCRdb re-called the 5' RACE reads, giving one row per CDR3 protein. The sample consists of about 260,000 distinct CDR3 sequences, about 24% of them appearing once. There are 15 residues in the CDR3. Trimming shortened V by 2 bases and J by 3 bases, and 11 bases separated the two germline ends. The germline CDR1 and CDR2 sequences are SEHNR and FQNEAQ (reference sequence). As to this clonotype: The antigen is not known.

Points from the study as a whole: Under 10 highly homologous variants formed a TCR beta motif that appeared characteristic of ankylosing spondylitis blood.

V and J are TRBV7-9 and TRBJ1-3; D possibly corresponds to TRBD1 (5 bases). Input material: blood, either unsorted or a sorted T cell fraction (not recorded which). The receptor comes from a male donor with ankylosing spondylitis or in good health (not recorded which). The CDR3 DNA is TGTGCCAGCAGCTTAATAAGGGGAGATGGAAACACCATATATTTT. As protein: CASSLIRGDGNTIYF.